These T cell receptor beta chains were read from a single sample in a study of immune evolution from preneoplasia to lung adenocarcinoma. This table comes from immunoSEQ multiplex PCR, and its TCRdb copy is limited to in-frame clones, with some not included. The sample has more than 7,500 clones, around 80% seen once. Sequencing input: FFPE minimally invasive lung adenocarcinoma tissue. These receptors all stem from a person aged 65-85 years with lung adenocarcinoma. Some clones in this sample may be carry-over from other donors' samples. Both conserved end residues are part of each CDR3. A D gene is named only where the DNA matches it firmly. Not every row has a clone size; where given, it reads once, few, many or a size class.

abundance: NA; j_gene: TRBJ1-2; len: 15; d_gene: NA; v_gene: TRBV5-6; CDR3nt: TGTGCCAGCAGCTTGTATACCATCGGGGTCGGGGGCTACACCTTC; CDR3aa: CASSLYTIGVGGYTF
abundance: NA; j_gene: TRBJ2-2; len: 15; d_gene: NA; v_gene: TRBV6-1; CDR3nt: TGTGCCAGCAGTGAACAACAAGGGTACACCGGGGAGCTGTTTTTT; CDR3aa: CASSEQQGYTGELFF
abundance: NA; j_gene: TRBJ2-3; len: 14; d_gene: NA; v_gene: TRBV5-6; CDR3nt: TGTGCCAGCAGCTTGACAGCTACGATAGATACGCAGTATTTT; CDR3aa: CASSLTATIDTQYF
abundance: NA; j_gene: TRBJ1-3; len: 14; d_gene: NA; v_gene: TRBV12-5; CDR3nt: TGTGCTAGTGGTTTGACAGTCTCTGGAAACACCATATATTTT; CDR3aa: CASGLTVSGNTIYF
abundance: few; j_gene: TRBJ1-1; len: 13; d_gene: NA; v_gene: TRBV19; CDR3nt: TGTGCCAGTAGTTCTGCTTTGAACACTGAAGCTTTCTTT; CDR3aa: CASSSALNTEAFF
abundance: NA; j_gene: TRBJ2-5; len: 15; d_gene: NA; v_gene: TRBV19; CDR3nt: TGTGCCAGTAATCCACGGAGAGGGGGGCAAGAGACCCAGTACTTC; CDR3aa: CASNPRRGGQETQYF
abundance: NA; j_gene: TRBJ1-3; len: 16; d_gene: NA; v_gene: TRBV7-2; CDR3nt: TGTGCCAGCAGCTCCTTCCTCGGACAGTCTGGAAACACCATATATTTT; CDR3aa: CASSSFLGQSGNTIYF
abundance: NA; j_gene: TRBJ2-4; len: 17; d_gene: NA; v_gene: TRBV15; CDR3nt: TGTGCCACCAGCAGAGAAGGAAGAGGGGGACCCAAAAACATTCAGTACTTC; CDR3aa: CATSREGRGGPKNIQYF
abundance: once; j_gene: TRBJ1-1; len: 13; d_gene: NA; v_gene: TRBV10-1; CDR3nt: TGCGCCAGCAGCCCAAGGGGGAACACTGAAGCTTTCTTT; CDR3aa: CASSPRGNTEAFF
abundance: NA; j_gene: TRBJ2-2; len: 15; d_gene: NA; v_gene: TRBV5-8; CDR3nt: TGTGCCAGCAGCCGTGACAGTCCGAACACCGGGGAGCTGTTTTTT; CDR3aa: CASSRDSPNTGELFF
abundance: once; j_gene: TRBJ2-7; len: 17; d_gene: NA; v_gene: TRBV7-2; CDR3nt: TGTGCCAGCAGCTTAGGGTGGCCCGGCAGGACCGATTACGAGCAGTACTTC; CDR3aa: CASSLGWPGRTDYEQYF
abundance: NA; j_gene: TRBJ1-6; len: 16; d_gene: NA; v_gene: TRBV2; CDR3nt: TGTGCCAGCAGTGACAGGAGAAGCTCCTATAATTCACCCCTCCACTTT; CDR3aa: CASSDRRSSYNSPLHF
abundance: NA; j_gene: TRBJ1-4; len: 14; d_gene: NA; v_gene: TRBV2; CDR3nt: TGTGCCAGCAGGTCAGGAAATACTAATGAAAAACTGTTTTTT; CDR3aa: CASRSGNTNEKLFF
abundance: NA; j_gene: TRBJ2-5; len: 16; d_gene: TRBD1; v_gene: TRBV2; CDR3nt: TGTGCCAGCAGTGGACCAGGACAGGGAAAAAAAGAGACCCAGTACTTC; CDR3aa: CASSGPGQGKKETQYF
abundance: NA; j_gene: TRBJ1-5; len: 14; d_gene: TRBD1; v_gene: TRBV6-1; CDR3nt: TGTGCCAGCAGTGACAGGGGGCTGGGTCAGCCCCAGCATTTT; CDR3aa: CASSDRGLGQPQHF
abundance: NA; j_gene: TRBJ1-6; len: 17; d_gene: NA; v_gene: TRBV4-3; CDR3nt: TGCGCCAGCAGCCAAGATAGGGACCCGGGCCGAAATTCACCCCTCCACTTT; CDR3aa: CASSQDRDPGRNSPLHF
abundance: NA; j_gene: TRBJ2-7; len: 14; d_gene: TRBD2; v_gene: TRBV2; CDR3nt: TGTGCCAGCAGAGAGCGGGAAGCTTCCTACGAGCAGTACTTC; CDR3aa: CASREREASYEQYF
abundance: NA; j_gene: TRBJ2-2; len: 12; d_gene: NA; v_gene: TRBV28; CDR3nt: TGTGCCAGCAGTTTATACACCGGGGAGCTGTTTTTT; CDR3aa: CASSLYTGELFF
abundance: NA; j_gene: TRBJ1-3; len: 15; d_gene: NA; v_gene: TRBV28; CDR3nt: TGTGCCAGCAGTTGGGGGGCCCCCTCTGGAAACACCATATATTTT; CDR3aa: CASSWGAPSGNTIYF
abundance: NA; j_gene: TRBJ2-7; len: 12; d_gene: NA; v_gene: TRBV11-3; CDR3nt: TGTGCCAGCAGCTTAAACTCCTACGAGCAGTACTTC; CDR3aa: CASSLNSYEQYF
abundance: few; j_gene: TRBJ2-3; len: 16; d_gene: NA; v_gene: TRBV5-6; CDR3nt: TGTGCCAGCAGCTTGGGAAGCGGGTCTAGCACAGATACGCAGTATTTT; CDR3aa: CASSLGSGSSTDTQYF
abundance: NA; j_gene: TRBJ2-7; len: 16; d_gene: TRBD2; v_gene: TRBV5-1; CDR3nt: TGCGCCAGCAGCTTGGGGCCCGGGACTAGCGACAACGAGCAGTACTTC; CDR3aa: CASSLGPGTSDNEQYF
abundance: NA; j_gene: TRBJ2-5; len: 11; d_gene: NA; v_gene: TRBV20-1; CDR3nt: TGCAGTGCTACCAACCAAGAGACCCAGTACTTC; CDR3aa: CSATNQETQYF
abundance: once; j_gene: TRBJ2-2; len: 14; d_gene: TRBD1; v_gene: TRBV6-5; CDR3nt: TGTGCCAGCAGTACAGGGGGCCATACCGGGGAGCTGTTTTTT; CDR3aa: CASSTGGHTGELFF
abundance: NA; j_gene: TRBJ2-1; len: 14; d_gene: NA; v_gene: TRBV19; CDR3nt: TGTGCCAGTACTCGTAGGGAGGTGGACGATGAGCAGTTCTTC; CDR3aa: CASTRREVDDEQFF
abundance: NA; j_gene: TRBJ1-5; len: 11; d_gene: NA; v_gene: TRBV28; CDR3nt: TGTGCCAGCAGTTACAGGGAGCCCCAGCATTTT; CDR3aa: CASSYREPQHF
abundance: NA; j_gene: TRBJ1-5; len: 16; d_gene: NA; v_gene: TRBV4-1; CDR3nt: TGCGCCAGCAGCCAAGTCAGTGGGAATAGCAATCAGCCCCAGCATTTT; CDR3aa: CASSQVSGNSNQPQHF
abundance: NA; j_gene: TRBJ2-6; len: 15; d_gene: NA; v_gene: TRBV27; CDR3nt: TGTGCCAGCAGTTTCTGGACGGCGGGGGCCAACGTCCTGACTTTC; CDR3aa: CASSFWTAGANVLTF
abundance: NA; j_gene: TRBJ2-7; len: 14; d_gene: TRBD1; v_gene: TRBV28; CDR3nt: TGTGCCAGCAGCCGGACAGGGCGATTCTACGAGCAGTACTTC; CDR3aa: CASSRTGRFYEQYF
abundance: once; j_gene: TRBJ1-2; len: 14; d_gene: NA; v_gene: TRBV6-6; CDR3nt: TGTGCCACCACTTTAGGGGCTATCGACTATGGCTACACCTTC; CDR3aa: CATTLGAIDYGYTF
abundance: once; j_gene: TRBJ2-1; len: 13; d_gene: TRBD1; v_gene: TRBV7-9; CDR3nt: TGTGCCAGCAGCCGTGGACAGGGGGAAGATACGTTCTTC; CDR3aa: CASSRGQGEDTFF
abundance: NA; j_gene: TRBJ2-1; len: 15; d_gene: TRBD2; v_gene: TRBV5-1; CDR3nt: TGCGCCAGCAGCTTGGAGGGGACTACCTACAATGAGCAGTTCTTC; CDR3aa: CASSLEGTTYNEQFF
abundance: NA; j_gene: TRBJ2-2; len: 13; d_gene: NA; v_gene: TRBV11-3; CDR3nt: TGTGCCAGCAGCCGGGATGCCGCCGGGGAGCTGTTTTTT; CDR3aa: CASSRDAAGELFF
abundance: NA; j_gene: TRBJ1-4; len: 14; d_gene: NA; v_gene: TRBV18; CDR3nt: TGTGCCAGCTCACCACTCTCCCGGAATGAAAAACTGTTTTTT; CDR3aa: CASSPLSRNEKLFF
abundance: NA; j_gene: TRBJ1-6; len: 14; d_gene: NA; v_gene: TRBV6-1; CDR3nt: TGTGCCAGCAGTGAAAGACAGGAGGAGTCACCCCTCCACTTT; CDR3aa: CASSERQEESPLHF
abundance: NA; j_gene: TRBJ1-6; len: 14; d_gene: TRBD1; v_gene: TRBV6-6; CDR3nt: TGTGCCAGCAGCTCGGGACAGGGGGGCTCACCCCTCCACTTT; CDR3aa: CASSSGQGGSPLHF
abundance: NA; j_gene: TRBJ2-3; len: 15; d_gene: NA; v_gene: TRBV15; CDR3nt: TGTGCCACCAGCAGAGGCGGCGTTAGCACAGATACGCAGTATTTT; CDR3aa: CATSRGGVSTDTQYF
abundance: NA; j_gene: TRBJ1-2; len: 14; d_gene: TRBD1; v_gene: TRBV28; CDR3nt: TGTGCCAGCAGTTTCAGGACAGGGGGTTATGGCTACACCTTC; CDR3aa: CASSFRTGGYGYTF